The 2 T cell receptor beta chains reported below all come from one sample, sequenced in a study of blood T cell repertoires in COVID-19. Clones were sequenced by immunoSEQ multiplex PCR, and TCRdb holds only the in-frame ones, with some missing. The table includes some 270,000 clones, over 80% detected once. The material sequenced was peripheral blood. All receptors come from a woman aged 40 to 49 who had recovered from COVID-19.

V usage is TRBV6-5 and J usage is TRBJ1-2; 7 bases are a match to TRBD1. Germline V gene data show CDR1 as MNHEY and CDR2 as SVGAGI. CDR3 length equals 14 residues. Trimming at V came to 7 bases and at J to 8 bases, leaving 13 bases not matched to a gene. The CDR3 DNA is TGTGCCAGCACCCCTCCTCCCGGACAGGCGGGCTACACCTTC. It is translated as CASTPPPGQAGYTF.

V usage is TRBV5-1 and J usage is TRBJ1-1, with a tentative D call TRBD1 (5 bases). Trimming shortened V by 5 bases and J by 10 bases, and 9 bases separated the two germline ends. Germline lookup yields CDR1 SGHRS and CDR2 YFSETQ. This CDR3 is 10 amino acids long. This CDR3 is CASSWGGAFF. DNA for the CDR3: TGCGCCAGCAGTTGGGGGGGAGCTTTCTTT.